This T cell receptor (beta chain) was identified in a study of blood T cell repertoires in COVID-19. Across the whole study: Italy, Spain and the United States were the sources of the convalescent and acute COVID-19 samples. T cells, B-cell-depleted T cells, or PBMCs supplied cDNA or gDNA.

Some clones are missing from TCRdb's copy, which holds only in-frame ones; the method was immunoSEQ multiplex PCR. This sample has 120,000 or so clones; more than 75% occur once, and the top ten carry 30%. This CDR3 contains 17 residues. V trimming: 3 bases; J trimming: 6 bases; junction bases outside the gene matches: 9. The germline CDR1 and CDR2 sequences are MNHEY and SMNVEV (reference sequence). Sequencing was carried out using peripheral blood. The receptor was isolated from a woman aged 70 to 79 with acute or convalescent COVID-19. The V and J genes are TRBV27 and TRBJ2-1, with 12 bases that match TRBD2. The CDR3 spells CASSLRPGLAGINEQFF. DNA of the CDR3: TGTGCCAGCAGTTTGAGACCTGGACTAGCGGGGATCAATGAGCAGTTCTTC.